Described below is a single TCR beta chain sequence and its context. At one boundary the junction diverges from the germline segment, which might be a read error. The data originate from a study of blood T cell repertoires in COVID-19. As for the study in general: T cells, B-cell-depleted T cells, or PBMCs supplied cDNA or gDNA.

Sequencing used immunoSEQ multiplex PCR; TCRdb keeps in-frame clones, though not all of them. Of around 300,000 clones in the sample, around nine tenths were seen once. Germline CDR1 is KGHDR and CDR2 is SFDVKD. This CDR3 has 14 residues. Sequenced material: PBMCs or T cells enriched from blood (not recorded which). The chain combines TRBV24-1 with TRBJ2-3, with 7 positions matching TRBD1. The receptor was isolated from a woman in her fifties or sixties who had recovered from COVID-19. CDR3: CATCEVQGADTQYF. In DNA, the CDR3 is TGTGCCACCTGTGAGGTTCAGGGGGCAGATACGCAGTATTTT.